The sequence of this T cell receptor beta chain was determined in a study of blood T cells in healthy people across ages. Then a second PCR, running roughly 7 to 11 cycles, was carried out with a sample-barcoded 5' primer and a J-beta primer mix. One entry per CDR3 protein, called by TCRdb with MiXCR from the 5' RACE reads. The sample has about 1.4 million distinct CDR3 sequences; around 59% are singletons. The CDR3 has 15 residues. The germline V gene encodes CDR1 ENHRY and CDR2 SYGVKD. The ends lost 0 bases at V and 2 bases at J; junction bases unmatched: 1. Specimen: blood. The chain uses TRBV10-3 and TRBJ2-7; 10 bases match TRBD2. This clonotype was sampled from a man between 18 and 29 years old in good health. The CDR3 bases are TGTGCCATCAGTGAGTCACTAGCGGGAACCTACGAGCAGTACTTC. Amino acids: CAISESLAGTYEQYF.